This record concerns one T cell receptor (beta chain) sequence. Its antigen is unidentified. The data stem from a study of cytomegalovirus exposure and HLA in healthy donors. Study findings and constraints: Rarity characterized most TCR sequences, yet some public TCRs appeared in many donors. A later analysis revealed that TCR association rates differed between HLA loci, peaking at DRB1 and bottoming out at HLA-C. The majority of CMV-associated TCR beta chains were reported as apparently HLA-restricted in a later analysis. Reportedly, HLA-A and HLA-B alleles of most subjects were accurately predicted from TCR beta.

The PCR had 60 Vbeta and 13 Jbeta primers. Method: immunoSEQ multiplex PCR; TCRdb's copy keeps in-frame clones and lacks some. Of roughly 140,000 clones listed, 80% were seen once; the top ten hold around 4.1%. The clonotype originates from a man aged 35 to 55 in good health and CMV-seronegative. Sequenced input: PBMCs.

The CDR3 here is CASRPGARGDEKLFF. Written as DNA, the CDR3 is TGTGCCAGCAGGCCGGGCGCCAGGGGCGATGAAAAACTGTTTTTT. The chain recombines TRBV28 with TRBJ1-4; tentatively, D is TRBD1 (6 bases). Germline lookup yields CDR1 MDHEN and CDR2 SYDVKM. CDR3 length: 15 amino acids. Trimming removed 6 bases from V and 6 bases from J, with 17 bases in between.